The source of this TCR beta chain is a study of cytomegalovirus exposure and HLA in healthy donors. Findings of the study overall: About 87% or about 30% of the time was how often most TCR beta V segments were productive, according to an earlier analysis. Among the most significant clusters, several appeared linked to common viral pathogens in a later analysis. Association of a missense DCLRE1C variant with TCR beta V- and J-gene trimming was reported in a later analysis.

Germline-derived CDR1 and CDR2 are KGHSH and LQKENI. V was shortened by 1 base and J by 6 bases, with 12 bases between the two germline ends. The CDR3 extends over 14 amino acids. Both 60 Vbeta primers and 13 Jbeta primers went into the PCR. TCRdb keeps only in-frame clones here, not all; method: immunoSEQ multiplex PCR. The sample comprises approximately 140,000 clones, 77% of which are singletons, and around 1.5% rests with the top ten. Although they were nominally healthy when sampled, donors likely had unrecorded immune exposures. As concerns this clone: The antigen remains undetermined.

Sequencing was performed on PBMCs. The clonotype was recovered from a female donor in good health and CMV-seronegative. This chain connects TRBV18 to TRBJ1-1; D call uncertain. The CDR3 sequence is CASSPRGGSSEAFF. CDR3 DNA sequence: TGTGCCAGCTCACCACGTGGAGGGTCATCTGAAGCTTTCTTT.